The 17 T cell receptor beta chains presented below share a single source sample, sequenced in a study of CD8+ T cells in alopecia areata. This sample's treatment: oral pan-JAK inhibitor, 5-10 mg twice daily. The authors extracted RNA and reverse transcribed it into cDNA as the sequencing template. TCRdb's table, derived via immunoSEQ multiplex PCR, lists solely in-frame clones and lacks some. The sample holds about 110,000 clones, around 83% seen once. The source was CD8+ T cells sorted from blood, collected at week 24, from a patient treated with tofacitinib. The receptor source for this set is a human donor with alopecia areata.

This CDR3 reads CASSSSRTGWDEQFF. As DNA, the CDR3 is TGTGCCAGCAGCTCCTCCCGGACTGGTTGGGATGAGCAGTTCTTC. The rearrangement links TRBV7-2 to TRBJ2-1, with a tentative D call TRBD2 (5 bases). V was trimmed by 4 bases and J by 8 bases, leaving 18 bases between them. Per germline, CDR1 SGHTA and CDR2 FQGNSA. CDR3 size: 15 residues.

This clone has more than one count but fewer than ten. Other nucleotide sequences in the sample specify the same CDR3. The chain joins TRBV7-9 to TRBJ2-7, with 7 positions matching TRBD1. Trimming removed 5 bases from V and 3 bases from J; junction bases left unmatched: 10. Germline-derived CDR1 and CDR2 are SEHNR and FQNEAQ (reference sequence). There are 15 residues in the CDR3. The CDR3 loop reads CASSPPETGFYEQYF. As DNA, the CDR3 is TGTGCCAGCAGCCCCCCCGAGACAGGGTTCTACGAGCAGTACTTC.

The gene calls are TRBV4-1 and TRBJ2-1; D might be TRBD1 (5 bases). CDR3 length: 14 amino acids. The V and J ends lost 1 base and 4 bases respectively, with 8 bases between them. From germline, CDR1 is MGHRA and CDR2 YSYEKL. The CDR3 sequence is CASSQAQEYNEQFF. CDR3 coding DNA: TGCGCCAGCAGCCAAGCACAGGAATACAATGAGCAGTTCTTC.

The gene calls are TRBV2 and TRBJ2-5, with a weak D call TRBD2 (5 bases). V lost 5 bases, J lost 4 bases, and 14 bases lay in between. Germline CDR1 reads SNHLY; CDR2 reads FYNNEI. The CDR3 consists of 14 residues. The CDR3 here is CASSLGRGSETQYF. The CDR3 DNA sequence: TGTGCCAGCAGTTTGGGGAGAGGATCAGAGACCCAGTACTTC.

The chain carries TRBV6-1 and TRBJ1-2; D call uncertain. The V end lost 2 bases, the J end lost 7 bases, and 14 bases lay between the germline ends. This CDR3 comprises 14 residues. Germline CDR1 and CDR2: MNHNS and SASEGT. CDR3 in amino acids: CASSEFSGEVGYTF. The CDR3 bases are TGTGCCAGCAGTGAATTTTCGGGTGAGGTTGGCTACACCTTC.

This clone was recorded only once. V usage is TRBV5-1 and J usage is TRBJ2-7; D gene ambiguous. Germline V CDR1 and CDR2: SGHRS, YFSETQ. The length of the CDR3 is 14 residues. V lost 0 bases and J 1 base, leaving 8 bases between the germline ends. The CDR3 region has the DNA TGCGCCAGCAGCTTGGGGGTGGATTCCTACGAGCAGTACTTC. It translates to CASSLGVDSYEQYF.

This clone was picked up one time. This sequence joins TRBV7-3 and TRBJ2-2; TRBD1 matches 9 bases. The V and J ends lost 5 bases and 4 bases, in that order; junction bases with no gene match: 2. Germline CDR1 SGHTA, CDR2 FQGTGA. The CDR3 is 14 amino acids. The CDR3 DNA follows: TGTGCCAGCAGCGAGACAGGGGGCACCGGGGAGCTGTTTTTT. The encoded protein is CASSETGGTGELFF.

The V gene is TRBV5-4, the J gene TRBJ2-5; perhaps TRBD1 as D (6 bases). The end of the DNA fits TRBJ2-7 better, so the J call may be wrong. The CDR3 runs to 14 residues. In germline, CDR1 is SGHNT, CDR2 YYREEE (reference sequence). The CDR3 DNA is TGTGCCAGCAGCCTAGGACAGCCTTCCTACGAGCAGTACTTC. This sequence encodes CASSLGQPSYEQYF.

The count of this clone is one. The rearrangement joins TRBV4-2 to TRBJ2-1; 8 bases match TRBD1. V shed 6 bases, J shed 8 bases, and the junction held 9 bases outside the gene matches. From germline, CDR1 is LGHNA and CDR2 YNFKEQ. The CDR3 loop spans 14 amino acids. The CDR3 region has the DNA TGTGCCAGCAGGCCGTACAGGGGGACCCATGAGCAGTTCTTC. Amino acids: CASRPYRGTHEQFF.

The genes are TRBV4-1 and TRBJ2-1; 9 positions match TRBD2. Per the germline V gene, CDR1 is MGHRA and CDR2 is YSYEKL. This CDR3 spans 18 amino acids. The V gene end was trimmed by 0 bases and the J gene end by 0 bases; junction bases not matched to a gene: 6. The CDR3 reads CASSQEGASGDSYNEQFF. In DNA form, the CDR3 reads TGCGCCAGCAGCCAAGAGGGGGCTAGCGGGGACTCCTACAATGAGCAGTTCTTC.

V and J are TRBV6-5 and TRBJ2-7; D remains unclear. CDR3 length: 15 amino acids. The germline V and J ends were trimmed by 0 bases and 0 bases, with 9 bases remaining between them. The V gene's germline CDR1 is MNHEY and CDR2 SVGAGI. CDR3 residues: CASSYSDSSSYEQYF. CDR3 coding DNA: TGTGCCAGCAGTTACTCAGACTCCTCCTCCTACGAGCAGTACTTC.

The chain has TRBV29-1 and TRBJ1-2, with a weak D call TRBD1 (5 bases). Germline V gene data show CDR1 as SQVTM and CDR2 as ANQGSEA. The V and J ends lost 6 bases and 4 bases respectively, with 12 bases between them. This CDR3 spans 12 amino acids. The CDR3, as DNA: TGCAGCGTCCAGGGTGAGGGCTATGGCTACACCTTC. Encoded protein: CSVQGEGYGYTF.

DNA for the CDR3: TGTGCCAGCAAAGCAGTCGGTCATGAGCAGTTCTTC. It is translated as CASKAVGHEQFF. The genes are TRBV7-9 and TRBJ2-1; D remains ambiguous. The V and J ends lost 7 bases and 8 bases respectively, with 12 bases between them. This CDR3 has 12 residues. Germline loops: CDR1 SEHNR, CDR2 FQNEAQ (reference sequence).

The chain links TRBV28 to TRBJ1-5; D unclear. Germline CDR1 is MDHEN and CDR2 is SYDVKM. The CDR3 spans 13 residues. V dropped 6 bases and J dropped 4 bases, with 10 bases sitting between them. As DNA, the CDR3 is TGTGCCAGCAGATCAGGTGGGAATCAGCCCCAGCATTTT. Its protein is CASRSGGNQPQHF. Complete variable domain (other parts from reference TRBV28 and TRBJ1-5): DVKVTQSSRYLVKRTGEKVFLECVQDMDHENMFWYRQDPGLGLRLIYFSYDVKMKEKGDIPEGYSVSREKKERFSLILESASTNQTSMYLCASRSGGNQPQHFGDGTRLSIL.

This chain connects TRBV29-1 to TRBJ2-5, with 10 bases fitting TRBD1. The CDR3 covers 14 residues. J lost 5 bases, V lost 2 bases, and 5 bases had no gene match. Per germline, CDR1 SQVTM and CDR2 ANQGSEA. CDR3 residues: CSVEPGQGFETQYF. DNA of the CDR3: TGCAGCGTTGAACCGGGACAGGGGTTTGAGACCCAGTACTTC.

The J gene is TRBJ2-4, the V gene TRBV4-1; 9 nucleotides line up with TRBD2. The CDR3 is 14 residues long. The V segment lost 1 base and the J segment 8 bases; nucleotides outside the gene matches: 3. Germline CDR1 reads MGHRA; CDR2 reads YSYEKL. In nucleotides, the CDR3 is TGCGCCAGCAGCCAAGGTAGCGGGGGATACATTCAGTACTTC. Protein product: CASSQGSGGYIQYF.

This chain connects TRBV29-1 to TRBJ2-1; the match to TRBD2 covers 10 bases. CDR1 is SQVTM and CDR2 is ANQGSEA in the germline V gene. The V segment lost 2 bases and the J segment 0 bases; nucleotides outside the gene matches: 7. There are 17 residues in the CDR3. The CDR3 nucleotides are TGCAGCGTTGAAATGTCTAGCGGGGGCAGCTCCTACAATGAGCAGTTCTTC. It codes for CSVEMSSGGSSYNEQFF.